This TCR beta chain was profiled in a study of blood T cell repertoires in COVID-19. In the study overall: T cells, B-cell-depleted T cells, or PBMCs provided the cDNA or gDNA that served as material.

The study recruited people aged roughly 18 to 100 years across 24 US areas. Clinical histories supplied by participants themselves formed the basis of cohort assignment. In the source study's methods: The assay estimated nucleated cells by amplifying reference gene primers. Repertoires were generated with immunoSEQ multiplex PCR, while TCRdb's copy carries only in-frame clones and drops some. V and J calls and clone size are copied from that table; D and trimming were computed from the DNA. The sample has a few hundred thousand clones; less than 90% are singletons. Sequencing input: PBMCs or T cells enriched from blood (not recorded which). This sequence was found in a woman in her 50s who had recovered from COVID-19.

Written as DNA, the CDR3 is TGTGCCAGTAGTATATACCCGGGAGCAATACTTGAGACCCAGTACTTC. Translation gives CASSIYPGAILETQYF. The chain uses TRBV19 and TRBJ2-5, with D perhaps TRBD2 (6 bases). Germline assignment: CDR1 LNHDA and CDR2 SQIVND (reference sequence). The CDR3 extends over 16 amino acids. The ends were cut back, 2 bases at V and 5 bases at J, with 18 bases in the middle.